These T cell receptor beta chains were read from a single sample in a study of T cell responses to AZD1222 COVID-19 vaccine. Assay used: immunoSEQ multiplex PCR; TCRdb lists only in-frame clones, some missing. Of approximately 110,000 clones listed, roughly nine tenths are singletons. Material: peripheral blood, obtained on day 0 of AZD1222 vaccination. These receptor sequences come from an adult in good health. CDR3s include the opening cysteine and the closing phenylalanine or tryptophan. Only part of the rows carry a size: once, few, many, or a class if the clone is expanded.

V,size,CDR3
TRBV6-5,NA,CASSYSRDLSHGYTF
TRBV5-1,few,CASSPQPRTVSGDTQYF
TRBV5-1,NA,CASSLGQNTGELFF
TRBV5-1,NA,CASSFGTPRDGYTF
TRBV18,NA,CASSPERQRYTEAFF
TRBV7-8,once,CASSKDLNSNQPQHF
TRBV28,once,CASSLSLLSPLHF
TRBV5-1,NA,CASSLGVANYGYTF
TRBV29-1,NA,CSVKDGNQPQHF
TRBV4-1,NA,CASSQSQDYGYTF
TRBV9,NA,CASSVGDSTYEQYF
TRBV15,few,CATSSRGTGGYEQYF
TRBV28,once,CASSLHGVSKNIQYF
TRBV7-9,NA,CASSTSGGPKNIQYF
TRBV5-6,once,CASSSPFGGTTGELFF
TRBV20-1,NA,CSASGGGGPYGYTF
TRBV2,few,CASGWTSGSFEQYF
TRBV28,NA,CASSSIPPTSGTYNEQFF
TRBV7-9,NA,CASSSKGGGIYTF
TRBV2,NA,CASSMERMITDTQYF
TRBV11-2,NA,CASRLDTYEGYGYTF
TRBV7-9,NA,CAAGGGLTYEQYF
TRBV6-5,NA,CASSPGGTYGYTF
TRBV28,NA,CASSETGANYGYTF
TRBV30,NA,CAGNRGHRAGANVLTF
TRBV28,NA,CASQYGNTIYF